The clone carrying this TCR beta chain was picked up many times. Its antigen remains unknown. The data belong to a study of Graves' ophthalmopathy and Graves' hyperthyroidism. Study observations and caveats: A classifier, a 13-signature model, separated ophthalmopathy from stable hyperthyroidism with approximately 88% sensitivity and roughly 80% specificity.

Trimming stripped 7 bases from V and 0 bases from J, with 10 bases between. The CDR3 runs 13 residues. Per the germline V gene, CDR1 is MNHNS and CDR2 is SASEGT. Moderate-to-severe activity, with CAS ≥3, NOSPECS ≥4 and duration under 3 months, characterized the donors with ophthalmopathy. Isolation of PBMCs was performed using about 9 ml of fresh peripheral blood. Amplification of the TCR beta CDR3 regions used RNA transcripts (as template). The library came from an HTBI-primed first-round RT-PCR and a second-round multiplex PCR. TCRdb re-analysed the multiplex PCR reads in MiXCR, keeping a single row per CDR3 protein. The data contain about half a million distinct CDR3 sequences, approximately 15% of them singletons.

The sequenced sample was blood. The J gene is TRBJ2-7, the V gene TRBV6-1; a weak D match, TRBD1 (5 bases). The sequence was obtained from a woman aged 25-40 years with Graves' ophthalmopathy. The CDR3 bases are TGTGCCAGCACGAAAGGGGACTCCTACGAGCAGTACTTC. Encoded protein: CASTKGDSYEQYF.